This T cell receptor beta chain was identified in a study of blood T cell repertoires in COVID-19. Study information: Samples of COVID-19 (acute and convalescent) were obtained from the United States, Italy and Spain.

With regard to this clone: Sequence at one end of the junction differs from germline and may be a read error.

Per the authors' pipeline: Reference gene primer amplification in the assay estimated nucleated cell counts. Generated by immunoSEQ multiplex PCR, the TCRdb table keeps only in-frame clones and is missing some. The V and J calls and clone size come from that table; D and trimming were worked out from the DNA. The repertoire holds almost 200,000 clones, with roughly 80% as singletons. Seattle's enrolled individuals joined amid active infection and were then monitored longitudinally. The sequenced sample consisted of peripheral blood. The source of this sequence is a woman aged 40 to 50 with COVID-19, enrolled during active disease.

CDR3 nucleotide sequence: TGCGCCAGCAGCCTACCCCCGACCGGAGAACAAGGGACCCAGTACTTC. This gives the protein CASSLPPTGEQGTQYF. The rearrangement joins TRBV4-1 to TRBJ2-5; D is unresolved. This CDR3 is built from 16 residues. Germline CDR1 is MGHRA and CDR2 is YSYEKL.